This is a list of T cell receptor beta chains from one sample in a study of OX40 agonist ivuxolimab in advanced cancers. Produced via immunoSEQ multiplex PCR; TCRdb's table is partial and in-frame only. The sample lists under 100,000 clones, roughly 89% occurring once. Sample: CD4+ or CD8+ T cells sorted from blood, taken in a trial of the OX40 agonist ivuxolimab. These receptors were obtained from an adult with an advanced solid tumor such as melanoma, head and neck, liver or kidney cancer. Both conserved end residues are part of each CDR3.

v_gene	j_gene	CDR3aa
TRBV18	TRBJ1-1	CASSPQEHTEAFF
TRBV11-2	TRBJ1-2	CASSLSDRGNYGYTF
TRBV7-3	TRBJ2-1	CASSWTLGEQFF
TRBV19	TRBJ2-2	CASKENTGELFF
TRBV9	TRBJ1-2	CASNRQGYGYTF
TRBV7-2	TRBJ2-1	CASSLAQFDNEQFF
TRBV15	TRBJ2-3	CATRGTGADTQYF
TRBV6-5	TRBJ1-1	CASGLRQENTEAFF
TRBV2	TRBJ1-2	CASSEMGGAGGYTF
TRBV28	TRBJ2-2	CASRPANTGELFF
TRBV19	TRBJ1-1	CASQAGWNTEAFF
TRBV9	TRBJ2-1	CASSASGGTYNEQFF
TRBV5-1	TRBJ1-5	CASSLDPEEPQHF
TRBV10-3	TRBJ1-2	CAIRHPRDNYRGYTF
TRBV19	TRBJ1-2	CASSIRGTHYGYTF
TRBV27	TRBJ2-7	CASSPMVAGPYEQYF